One sample yielded the 5 T cell receptor beta chains listed below, sequenced in a study of control samples from healthy donors and cancer patients. Libraries were prepared by immunoSEQ multiplex PCR; TCRdb keeps only in-frame clonotypes and omits some of them. The sample yields 100,000 to 150,000 clones, about nine tenths seen once. Sequenced material: blood. These receptors were taken from a woman in her forties or fifties in good health.

This clone was recorded only once. An end of the junction differs from the germline gene, which may be a read error. This chain uses TRBV7-7 with TRBJ2-5, with 12 bases matching TRBD2. Germline CDR1 reads SSHAT; CDR2 reads FNYEAQ (reference sequence). The CDR3 has 16 amino acids. CDR3 region: CASSIGTSGFTETQYF. The CDR3 DNA follows: TGTGCTAGCAGCATCGGGACTAGCGGGTTTACTGAGACCCAGTACTTC.

The chain links TRBV3-1 (or the pseudogene TRBV3-2) to TRBJ1-1; no firm D call. V gave up 4 bases and J gave up 0 bases, with 6 bases separating them. Germline V lookup: CDR1 LGHDT, CDR2 YNNKEL (reference sequence). CDR3 length equals 13 residues. The CDR3 loop reads CASSPYLNTEAFF. CDR3 nucleotides: TGTGCCAGCAGCCCTTATTTGAACACTGAAGCTTTCTTT.

The chain links TRBV18 to TRBJ2-6; D might be TRBD1 (5 bases). Germline values: CDR1 KGHSH, CDR2 LQKENI. V lost 6 bases, J lost 4 bases, and 25 bases lay in between. The CDR3 has 19 amino acids. The CDR3 nucleotides are TGTGCCAGCTCTCTCGAGACAACAGGCGGTAGGGGCGGGGCCAACGTCCTGACTTTC. Amino acids: CASSLETTGGRGGANVLTF. Full variable domain (remainder filled in from reference TRBV18 and TRBJ2-6): NAGVMQNPRHLVRRRGQEARLRCSPMKGHSHVYWYRQLPEEGLKFMVYLQKENIIDESGMPKERFSAEFPKEGPSILRIQQVVRGDSAAYFCASSLETTGGRGGANVLTFGAGSRLTVL.

The chain employs TRBV4-1 and TRBJ1-2, with TRBD1 matching over 7 bases. The CDR3 covers 14 residues. Germline values: CDR1 MGHRA, CDR2 YSYEKL. V lost 0 bases and J lost 10; bases outside the gene matches: 8. Here the CDR3 reads CASSQEIRQGDYTF. In DNA form, the CDR3 reads TGCGCCAGCAGCCAAGAAATTAGACAGGGAGACTACACCTTC.

The J gene is TRBJ1-2, the V gene TRBV28; D not resolved. Germline V gene sequence: CDR1 MDHEN, CDR2 SYDVKM. V lost 5 bases and J lost 5, with 9 bases in between. This CDR3 has 12 residues. CDR3 in DNA: TGTGCCAGCAGTGAGTTGGGGTATGGCTACACCTTC. Protein: CASSELGYGYTF.